This T cell receptor beta chain derives from a study of blood T cell repertoires in COVID-19. The wider study: Acute and convalescent COVID-19 specimens originated in the United States, Italy and Spain. The analysed material was cDNA or gDNA that came from T cells, B-cell-depleted T cells, or PBMCs.

V was clipped by 4 bases and J by 8 bases; unmatched bases: 3. There are 14 residues in the CDR3. Germline V gene sequence: CDR1 ENHRY, CDR2 SYGVKD. The table lists this clone with a count of one. In the source study's methods: Reference gene primer amplification in the assay estimated nucleated cell counts. The table came from immunoSEQ multiplex PCR; TCRdb's copy has only in-frame clones and leaves some out. V and J calls and clone size are given by that table; D and trimming were obtained from the DNA. Among 130,000 to 150,000 clones listed, over 80% were seen once. Specimen: peripheral blood. The TCR was taken from a woman between 45 and 65 years old with acute or convalescent COVID-19. The V call is TRBV10-3, the J call TRBJ1-6; 9 bases map to TRBD1. The CDR3 DNA follows: TGTGCCATCAGTGGGACAGGGGATTATTCACCCCTCCACTTT. Translating it yields CAISGTGDYSPLHF.